The 25 T cell receptor beta chains in this list originate from one sample, sequenced in a study of blood T cell repertoires in COVID-19. The data were produced by immunoSEQ multiplex PCR, yet TCRdb's version contains in-frame clones alone and is incomplete. The data hold roughly 250,000 clones, with approximately 84% observed a single time. The specimen was peripheral blood. These receptors were taken from a man aged 50-60 years with acute or convalescent COVID-19.

This chain uses TRBV28 with TRBJ2-7, with TRBD1 matching 9 bases. V shed 7 bases and J 5 bases; nucleotides not matched to a gene: 12. CDR1 MDHEN and CDR2 SYDVKM come from the germline V gene. The CDR3 has 15 residues. This CDR3 is CASTFRGTGFNEQYF. CDR3 DNA sequence: TGTGCCAGCACCTTTCGGGGGACAGGGTTCAACGAGCAGTACTTC.

The chain employs TRBV10-3 and TRBJ1-2; D ambiguous. The CDR3 runs to 12 residues. In germline, CDR1 is ENHRY, CDR2 SYGVKD. V shed 8 bases and J shed 7 bases, with 14 bases lying between them. Written as DNA, the CDR3 is TGTGCCATCCACCCTGAGAATCGTGGCTACACCTTC. Its protein product is CAIHPENRGYTF.

The V gene is TRBV6-5, the J gene TRBJ1-2, with unresolved D. This CDR3 is built from 14 residues. Per germline, CDR1 MNHEY and CDR2 SVGAGI. V was pared by 6 bases and J by 3 bases, with 14 bases between. The CDR3 protein is CASSATGFHYGYTF. CDR3 DNA sequence: TGTGCCAGCAGCGCTACGGGGTTTCACTATGGCTACACCTTC.

J is TRBJ1-5 and V is TRBV15; 7 bases are a match to TRBD1. The V and J ends lost 0 bases and 3 bases, in that order; junction bases with no gene match: 8. This CDR3 has 17 residues. CDR1 LNHNV and CDR2 YYDKDF come from the germline V gene (reference sequence). CDR3 DNA sequence: TGTGCCACCAGCAGAGATATAGTCGGGACAGTCAATCAGCCCCAGCATTTT. Translating it yields CATSRDIVGTVNQPQHF.

The chain carries TRBV5-1 and TRBJ2-3; perhaps TRBD2 as D (5 bases). Germline V gene sequence: CDR1 SGHRS, CDR2 YFSETQ. V was cut by 1 base and J by 4 bases, with 22 bases left in between. This CDR3 has 18 amino acids. DNA of the CDR3: TGCGCCAGCAGCTTGTACGAAGCCCTTAGCTCCGGGGCAGATACGCAGTATTTT. Its protein product is CASSLYEALSSGADTQYF.

The gene calls are TRBV7-3 and TRBJ1-1; tentative D call: TRBD1 (5 bases). Germline V gene lookup returns CDR1 SGHTA and CDR2 FQGTGA. CDR3 length: 13 amino acids. Deletions cut 2 bases from V and 4 bases from J, with 8 bases between. CDR3 protein: CASSLGQGTEAFF. The CDR3 coding sequence is TGTGCCAGCAGCTTAGGGCAGGGCACTGAAGCTTTCTTT.

This clone was seen a single time. The J gene is TRBJ1-1, the V gene TRBV19; possible D gene TRBD1, 5 bases. Trimming removed 3 bases at V and 1 base at J, with 12 bases between. Germline V gene lookup returns CDR1 LNHDA and CDR2 SQIVND (reference sequence). This CDR3 contains 15 residues. The CDR3 spells CASSIEGLRNTEAFF. CDR3 nucleotide sequence: TGTGCCAGTAGTATCGAGGGACTAAGGAACACTGAAGCTTTCTTT.

This clone occurred a few times. The V call is TRBV18, the J call TRBJ1-3; 9 bases match TRBD1. The CDR3 is made up of 16 amino acids. V was clipped by 1 base and J by 2 bases; unmatched bases: 3. Germline V gene data show CDR1 as KGHSH and CDR2 as LQKENI. The CDR3 DNA is TGTGCCAGCTCACCACAACAGGGGGCTCCTGGAAACACCATATATTTT. Protein: CASSPQQGAPGNTIYF. The full variable domain, its missing parts supplied by reference TRBV18 and TRBJ1-3, is NAGVMQNPRHLVRRRGQEARLRCSPMKGHSHVYWYRQLPEEGLKFMVYLQKENIIDESGMPKERFSAEFPKEGPSILRIQQVVRGDSAAYFCASSPQQGAPGNTIYFGEGSWLTVV.

This clone was seen ten or more times. This rearrangement joins TRBV20-1 to TRBJ2-7; D not certain. The CDR3 extends over 11 amino acids. Trimming removed 7 bases at V and 2 bases at J, with 9 bases between. Germline loops: CDR1 DFQATT, CDR2 SNEGSKA (reference sequence). For the CDR3, the DNA is TGCAGTGGACTTGTAGCCTACGAGCAGTACTTC. This encodes CSGLVAYEQYF.

The DNA of the CDR3 is TGTGCCAGCAGCTTAATGAGTGAGACCCAGTACTTC. Encoded protein: CASSLMSETQYF. The V gene is TRBV7-2, the J gene TRBJ2-5, with D hard to call. V lost 2 bases, J lost 5 bases, and 6 bases lay in between. The CDR3 has 12 residues. Germline CDR1 SGHTA, CDR2 FQGNSA. The full variable domain, completed using reference TRBV7-2 and TRBJ2-5, is GAGVSQSPSNKVTEKGKDVELRCDPISGHTALYWYRQSLGQGLEFLIYFQGNSAPDKSGLPSDRFSAERTGGSVSTLTIQRTQQEDSAVYLCASSLMSETQYFGPGTRLLVL.

In this sample, this clone turned up once. This chain uses TRBV6-5 with TRBJ2-7; D is perhaps TRBD1 (5 bases). Per germline, CDR1 MNHEY and CDR2 SVGAGI. This CDR3 is built from 15 residues. The V and J ends lost 0 bases and 3 bases respectively, with 12 bases between them. CDR3 loop: CASSYSTMTVYEQYF. The CDR3 region has the DNA TGTGCCAGCAGTTACTCGACCATGACAGTCTACGAGCAGTACTTC.

The chain employs TRBV2 and TRBJ2-2; no firm D call. The germline V gene encodes CDR1 SNHLY and CDR2 FYNNEI. The CDR3 is 13 amino acids. The ends were cut back, 5 bases at V and 6 bases at J, with 10 bases in the middle. The CDR3 DNA follows: TGTGCCAGCAGTAGCCTGGGCTCCGGGGAGCTGTTTTTT. This codes for CASSSLGSGELFF.

The chain employs TRBV27 and TRBJ1-6; D unclear. Trimming took 5 bases from V and 13 from J, leaving 15 bases between them. Germline V gives CDR1 MNHEY, CDR2 SMNVEV (reference sequence). There are 13 residues in the CDR3. The CDR3 loop is CASSEYEKTPLHF. CDR3 bases: TGTGCCAGCAGTGAATACGAGAAAACGCCCCTCCACTTT.

This clone was counted between two and nine times. The chain has TRBV6-5 and TRBJ1-2; 9 nucleotides match TRBD1. Germline values: CDR1 MNHEY, CDR2 SVGAGI. The trim removed 2 bases at V and 7 bases at J, leaving 2 bases unmatched. The CDR3 runs to 13 residues. The CDR3 is CASSYRTGVGYTF. In nucleotides, the CDR3 is TGTGCCAGCAGTTACCGGACAGGGGTTGGCTACACCTTC.

This clone has only one observation. This sequence joins TRBV19 and TRBJ1-2; 7 bases fit TRBD1. The CDR3 is 17 amino acids. Germline V gene sequence: CDR1 LNHDA, CDR2 SQIVND (reference sequence). Unmatched junction bases numbered 12, after V lost 4 bases and J lost 1 base. The CDR3 DNA reads as TGTGCCAGTAGTAGAACAGGGGCGCCTACTTTTAACTATGGCTACACCTTC. This codes for CASSRTGAPTFNYGYTF.

Regarding this clone: This sample also contains other DNA sequences that code for the same CDR3. V gene TRBV19 combines with J gene TRBJ2-5; possibly TRBD1 for D (5 bases). The germline gives CDR1 LNHDA, CDR2 SQIVND (reference sequence). CDR3 length: 14 amino acids. The V gene lost 3 bases and the J gene lost 1 base, with 9 bases spanning the gap. The CDR3 DNA reads TGTGCCAGTAGTATCGGTCAGGGCCAAGAGACCCAGTACTTC. Its translation is CASSIGQGQETQYF. Full variable domain (remainder filled in from reference TRBV19 and TRBJ2-5): DGGITQSPKYLFRKEGQNVTLSCEQNLNHDAMYWYRQDPGQGLRLIYYSQIVNDFQKGDIAEGYSVSREKKESFPLTVTSAQKNPTAFYLCASSIGQGQETQYFGPGTRLLVL.

V is TRBV30 and J is TRBJ2-6; TRBD1 agrees at 7 bases. V gave up 7 bases and J gave up 0 bases; unmatched junction bases: 12. This CDR3 region has 17 residues. Germline V gives CDR1 GTSNPN, CDR2 SVGIG (reference sequence). This chain's CDR3 is CASEAQGVSSGANVLTF. The DNA for the CDR3 is TGTGCCTCTGAGGCCCAGGGGGTATCCTCTGGGGCCAACGTCCTGACTTTC.

Here the CDR3 DNA reads TGTGCCAGCGGGACAGGGGGCTTCATGAACACTGAAGCTTTCTTT. Its protein is CASGTGGFMNTEAFF. This chain links TRBV3-1 (or the pseudogene TRBV3-2) with TRBJ1-1, with 12 bases that match TRBD1. Germline V gives CDR1 LGHDT, CDR2 YNNKEL (reference sequence). The CDR3 runs to 15 residues. Trimming removed 8 bases from V and 0 bases from J; junction bases left unmatched: 4.

V and J are TRBV18 and TRBJ2-1; 7 nucleotides agree with TRBD2. The CDR3 length is 16 residues. CDR1 is KGHSH and CDR2 is LQKENI in the germline V gene. Germline trimming cut 6 bases from V and 1 base from J; bases unmatched to any gene: 9. Here the CDR3 DNA reads TGTGCCAGCTCGCCAACCTCTAGCGGTTCCTACAATGAGCAGTTCTTC. Translating gives CASSPTSSGSYNEQFF.

V is TRBV28 and J is TRBJ1-2; D remains unclear. The germline V gene has CDR1 MDHEN and CDR2 SYDVKM. V lost 7 bases, J lost 0 bases, and 9 bases lay in between. CDR3 length equals 13 residues. CDR3: CASNFDTNYGYTF. The DNA of the CDR3 is TGTGCCAGCAATTTTGACACTAACTATGGCTACACCTTC.

The rearrangement uses TRBV18 and TRBJ2-1, with a possible D match to TRBD1 (6 bases). This CDR3 has 14 amino acids. Germline lookup yields CDR1 KGHSH and CDR2 LQKENI. Between the trimmed V and J ends, which lost 5 bases and 5 bases, there was a span of 13 bases. This chain's CDR3 is CASSSGTTNNEQFF. The DNA of the CDR3 is TGTGCCAGCTCAAGTGGGACAACTAACAATGAGCAGTTCTTC. The whole variable domain, remainder taken from reference TRBV18 and TRBJ2-1, is NAGVMQNPRHLVRRRGQEARLRCSPMKGHSHVYWYRQLPEEGLKFMVYLQKENIIDESGMPKERFSAEFPKEGPSILRIQQVVRGDSAAYFCASSSGTTNNEQFFGPGTRLTVL.

V gene TRBV28 combines with J gene TRBJ1-5; perhaps TRBD1 as D (6 bases). Looked up from germline, CDR1 is MDHEN and CDR2 is SYDVKM. Between the trimmed V and J ends, which lost 7 bases and 10 bases, there was a span of 23 bases. The CDR3 has 15 residues. This CDR3 is CASIGYRQDISPQHF. The CDR3 coding sequence is TGTGCCAGCATTGGCTATCGACAGGACATTTCCCCCCAGCATTTT.

The chain has TRBV4-1 and TRBJ1-3; 8 positions agree with TRBD1. With 4 bases clipped from V and 3 bases from J, the junction kept 11 bases outside the gene matches. The CDR3 is 17 residues long. The germline V gene encodes CDR1 MGHRA and CDR2 YSYEKL. CDR3 sequence reads: CASSPSRTDRVGNTIYF. The CDR3, as DNA: TGCGCCAGCAGCCCTTCCAGGACGGACAGGGTTGGAAACACCATATATTTT.

V and J are TRBV27 and TRBJ1-4, with a weak D call TRBD1 (6 bases). This CDR3 is built from 15 residues. V lost 1 base and J lost 8, with 14 bases in between. Germline V gene sequence: CDR1 MNHEY, CDR2 SMNVEV (reference sequence). This CDR3 is CASSLFGQLGEKLFF. The CDR3 DNA is TGTGCCAGCAGTTTATTTGGACAGTTGGGAGAAAAACTGTTTTTT.

The chain joins TRBV5-1 to TRBJ1-4; weak D call: TRBD1 (5 bases). Germline loops: CDR1 SGHRS, CDR2 YFSETQ. CDR3 length equals 14 residues. Trimming took off 4 bases at V and 6 bases at J, with 13 bases between the two ends. The CDR3 DNA reads TGCGCCAGCAGCCCCGGGACTTGGGATGAAAAACTGTTTTTT. Its protein is CASSPGTWDEKLFF.